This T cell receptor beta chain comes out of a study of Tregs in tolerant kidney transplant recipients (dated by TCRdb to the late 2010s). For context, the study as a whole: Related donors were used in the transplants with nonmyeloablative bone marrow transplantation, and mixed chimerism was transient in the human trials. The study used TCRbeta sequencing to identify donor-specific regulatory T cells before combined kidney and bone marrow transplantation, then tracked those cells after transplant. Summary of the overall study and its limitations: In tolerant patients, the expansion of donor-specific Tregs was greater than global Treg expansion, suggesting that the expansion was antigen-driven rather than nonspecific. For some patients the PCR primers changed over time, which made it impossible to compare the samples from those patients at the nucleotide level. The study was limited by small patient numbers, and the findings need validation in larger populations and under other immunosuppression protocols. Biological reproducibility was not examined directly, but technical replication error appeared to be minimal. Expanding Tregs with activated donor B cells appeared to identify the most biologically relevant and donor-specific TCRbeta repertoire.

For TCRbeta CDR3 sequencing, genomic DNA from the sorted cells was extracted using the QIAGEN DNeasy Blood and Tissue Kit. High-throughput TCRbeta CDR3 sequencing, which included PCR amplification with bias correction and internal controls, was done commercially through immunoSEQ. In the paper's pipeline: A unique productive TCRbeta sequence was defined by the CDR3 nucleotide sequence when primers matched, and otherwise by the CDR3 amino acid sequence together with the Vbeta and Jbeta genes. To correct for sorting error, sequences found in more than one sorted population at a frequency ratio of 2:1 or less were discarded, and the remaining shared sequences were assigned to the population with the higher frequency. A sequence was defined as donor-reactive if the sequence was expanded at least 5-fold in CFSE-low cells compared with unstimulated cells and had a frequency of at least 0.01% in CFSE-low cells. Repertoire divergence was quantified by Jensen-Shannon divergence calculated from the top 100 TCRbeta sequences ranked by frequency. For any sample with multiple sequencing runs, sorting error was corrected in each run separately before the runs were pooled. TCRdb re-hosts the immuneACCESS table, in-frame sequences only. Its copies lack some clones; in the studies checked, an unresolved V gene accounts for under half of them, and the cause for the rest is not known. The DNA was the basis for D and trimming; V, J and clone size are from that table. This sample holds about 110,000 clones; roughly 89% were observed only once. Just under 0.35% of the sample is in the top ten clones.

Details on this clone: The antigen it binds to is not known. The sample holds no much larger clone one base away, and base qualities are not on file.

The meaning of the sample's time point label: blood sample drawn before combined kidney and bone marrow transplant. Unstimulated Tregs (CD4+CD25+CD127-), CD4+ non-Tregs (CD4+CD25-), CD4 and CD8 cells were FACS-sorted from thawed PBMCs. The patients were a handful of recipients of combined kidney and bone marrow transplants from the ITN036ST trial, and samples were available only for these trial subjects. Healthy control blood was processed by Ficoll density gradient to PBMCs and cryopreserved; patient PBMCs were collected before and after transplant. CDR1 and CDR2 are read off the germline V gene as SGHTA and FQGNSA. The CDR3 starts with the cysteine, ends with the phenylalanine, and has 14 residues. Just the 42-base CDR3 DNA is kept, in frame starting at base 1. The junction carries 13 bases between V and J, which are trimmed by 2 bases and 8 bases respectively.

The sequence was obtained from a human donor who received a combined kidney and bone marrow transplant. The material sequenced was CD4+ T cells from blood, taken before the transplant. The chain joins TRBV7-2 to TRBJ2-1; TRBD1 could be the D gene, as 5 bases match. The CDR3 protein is CASSLSQGQDEQFF. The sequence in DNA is TGTGCCAGCAGCTTATCTCAGGGCCAGGATGAGCAGTTCTTC.